These T cell receptor beta chains were read from a single sample in a study of shared clonotypes between healthy human individuals. This table comes from immunoSEQ multiplex PCR, and its TCRdb copy is limited to in-frame clones, with some not included. The table records millions of clones, 85% to 95% of them present only once. The sequenced material came from naive CD8+ T cells from PBMCs. The receptors were gathered from a man in his late teens or twenties in good health. Some clones in this sample may be carry-over from other donors' samples. CDR3s include the opening cysteine and the closing phenylalanine or tryptophan. Fields, in order: V gene, J gene, CDR3 protein.

>TRBV28|TRBJ2-1
CASSGPAGGGNEQFF
>TRBV21-1|TRBJ1-1
CAPDRRAFF
>TRBV6-5|TRBJ1-1
CASSLGQGNTEAFF
>TRBV4-3|TRBJ2-7
CASSQDRASYEQYF
>TRBV10-1|TRBJ1-1
CASSEGTEAFF
>TRBV7-7|TRBJ2-1
CASSQIWTGGYNEQFF
>TRBV19|TRBJ1-2
CASSIVDLTGYGYTF
>TRBV11-3|TRBJ2-1
CASSLNSGTAHEQFF
>TRBV19|TRBJ2-7
CASSTSISHEQYF
>TRBV2|TRBJ2-7
CASGERGPYEQYF
>TRBV19|TRBJ1-1
CASSIEGGWTEAFF
>TRBV7-9|TRBJ1-2
CASSLVGQGSYGYTF
>TRBV2|TRBJ2-3
CASSEAGWGDTQYF
>TRBV19|TRBJ2-7
CASSLRQDSYEQYF
>TRBV6-4|TRBJ2-3
CARDFGTMYTDTQYF
>TRBV11-2|TRBJ2-1
CASSPEAGRPSWNEQFF
>TRBV6-5|TRBJ2-3
CASSYGREGLTDTQYF
>TRBV2|TRBJ2-2
CASSEGLAGPAGELFF
>TRBV9|TRBJ2-3
CASSATRNTDTQYF
>TRBV11-2|TRBJ2-4
CASSPPVGAKNIQYF
>TRBV27|TRBJ2-7
CASSFLDSYEQYF
>TRBV7-8|TRBJ1-5
CASSLGGWGQDYQPQHF
>TRBV5-4|TRBJ2-2
CASSLKREVGTGELFF
>TRBV11-2|TRBJ2-7
CASSLSTSMSYEQYF
>TRBV28|TRBJ2-7
CASSPNHITRLPDGYEQYF
>TRBV27|TRBJ1-2
CASSSGQTYGYTF
>TRBV27|TRBJ2-5
CASSSYRGEETQYF
>TRBV11-2|TRBJ2-7
CASRIGGYSYEQYF
>TRBV10-2|TRBJ2-5
CASRQGRQETQYF
>TRBV4-2|TRBJ1-4
CASSQGQGASEKLFF
>TRBV28|TRBJ2-7
CASSLNRGESYEYF
>TRBV7-2|TRBJ2-3
CASSSTSDTQYF
>TRBV5-4|TRBJ2-7
CASSYGPAYEQYF
>TRBV11-3|TRBJ2-1
CASSPRGPSGEQFF
>TRBV25-1|TRBJ2-4
CASSEWGVEGKNIQYF
>TRBV9|TRBJ2-3
CASSPPAAYTQYF
>TRBV4-1|TRBJ2-1
CASSQDRNSYNEQFF
>TRBV5-8|TRBJ2-1
CASSLEGVGLSYNEQFF
>TRBV6-6|TRBJ1-1
CASSYIAGENTEAFF
>TRBV4-3|TRBJ2-3
CASSPGLAGGTDTQYF
>TRBV29-1|TRBJ2-1
CSVVEGLASYNEQFF
>TRBV4-1|TRBJ2-4
CASSHRTELAKNIQYF
>TRBV18|TRBJ2-1
CASSPGLAGGPSYNEQFF
>TRBV7-9|TRBJ2-1
CASSSGVLHNEQFF
>TRBV9|TRBJ2-3
CASSVDILVSPLGADTQYF
>TRBV9|TRBJ2-2
CASSGGQVMPNTGELFF
>TRBV7-3|TRBJ2-2
CASSSRTGGVAGELFF
>TRBV7-8|TRBJ2-7
CASSLVRGLISYEQYF
>TRBV5-8|TRBJ1-1
CASSLSRGGTEAFF
>TRBV28|TRBJ1-1
CASRLNTEAFF
>TRBV11-1|TRBJ2-1
CASSYTLGPYNEQFF
>TRBV19|TRBJ2-1
CASGTPYNEQFF
>TRBV10-1|TRBJ2-7
CASSDGGVNYEQYF
>TRBV9|TRBJ2-1
CASSVDLLAGSYNEQFF
>TRBV28|TRBJ2-5
CASSVRPGRHRSETQYF
>TRBV2|TRBJ1-1
CASGGGNGNTEAFF